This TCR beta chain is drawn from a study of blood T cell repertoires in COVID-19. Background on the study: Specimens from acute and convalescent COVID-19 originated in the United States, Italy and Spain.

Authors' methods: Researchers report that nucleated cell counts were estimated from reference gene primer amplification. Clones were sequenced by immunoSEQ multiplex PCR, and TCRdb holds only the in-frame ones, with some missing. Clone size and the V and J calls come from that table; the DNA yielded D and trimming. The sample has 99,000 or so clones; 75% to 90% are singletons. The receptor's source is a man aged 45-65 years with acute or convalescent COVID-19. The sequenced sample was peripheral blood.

For the CDR3, the DNA is TGTGCCAGCAGTGAATCTGGTACCCCTACGTACAATGAGCAGTTCTTC. It is translated as CASSESGTPTYNEQFF. The chain employs TRBV25-1 and TRBJ2-1; D is undetermined. The CDR3 consists of 16 residues. CDR1 is MGHDK, CDR2 SYGVNS, per germline. The V and J ends lost 1 base and 4 bases respectively, with 14 bases between them.